The clone carrying this T cell receptor beta chain was detected ten times or more. The sample's time point: before trial treatment. Donors, who were enrolled in a single-arm phase I dose-escalation trial, received nivolumab, ipilimumab, aspirin, low-dose cyclophosphamide and low-dose radiotherapy. Primers targeting TRAV and TRBV primed first-strand cDNA, covering alpha and beta chains. PCR amplification of the TCRs was performed with Phusion for 20 PCR cycles, and it relied on a constant-region primer together with a V-primer adapter. TCRdb passed the reads through MiXCR, listing each CDR3 protein once. The sample lists tens of thousands of distinct CDR3 sequences, more than 8% seen once, with 1% in the top ten. Looked up from germline, CDR1 is SQVTM and CDR2 is ANQGSEA. The V gene end was trimmed by 6 bases and the J gene end by 5 bases; junction bases not matched to a gene: 3. This CDR3 comprises 11 residues.

This entry comes from a study of low-dose radiotherapy and immunotherapy resistance in tumors. Study at large: For Cohort 1, fractions of 0.5 Gy were given every 2 weeks, reaching 6.5 Gy overall. Participants were given intravenous cyclophosphamide 200 mg/m2 every two weeks, one day before radiation and immunotherapy. The study gave patients oral aspirin 300 mg daily for four cycles from cycle 1 day 1.

The sample was PBMCs, taken before treatment. This receptor was identified in a male donor with prostate cancer. This chain connects TRBV29-1 to TRBJ2-7; 8 positions match TRBD1. CDR3 loop: CSVTGAHEQYF. DNA of the CDR3: TGCAGCGTGACAGGGGCACACGAGCAGTACTTC.